This TCR beta chain was identified in a study of T cell responses to AZD1222 COVID-19 vaccine. Study-wide points: Among the donors, most were white British and more were female, and clonal diversity was possibly underestimated.

In regard to this clone: The antigen remains unidentified.

Trimming took 4 bases from V and 0 from J; bases not matched to a gene: 3. CDR1 MNHEY and CDR2 SVGAGI come from the germline V gene. This CDR3 has 15 residues. Assay used: immunoSEQ multiplex PCR; TCRdb lists only in-frame clones, some missing. The sample gives about 130,000 clones, about 90% of which show up once; 1.5% is in the top ten. The source was peripheral blood, collected on day 0 of AZD1222 vaccination. J is TRBJ2-7 and V is TRBV6-5; 10 positions match TRBD1. The TCR originated in an adult in good health. The CDR3 region is CASSFRTGGSYEQYF. As DNA, the CDR3 is TGTGCCAGCAGTTTCAGGACAGGGGGCTCCTACGAGCAGTACTTC.